This T cell receptor (beta chain) came from a study of shared clonotypes between healthy human individuals. Germline loops: CDR1 KGHSH, CDR2 LQKENI. CDR3 length equals 18 residues. The trim removed 3 bases at V and 4 bases at J, leaving 17 bases unmatched. In regard to this clone: Its antigen is unidentified.

Broader study findings: Generally, naive subsets (rather than memory subsets) showed larger estimated richness. With few donors, the genetic and exposure-history diversity represented was limited. Around 4.9% of naive CD4 clonotypes were shared across several donors.

Naive CD8 isolation took CD45RO-negative cells positively selected for CCR7 and excluded terminally differentiated effector memory CD45RA+ cells. The test was conducted at deep level. Measured with immunoSEQ multiplex PCR; TCRdb has only the in-frame clones, and not every one. This sample has about 800,000 clones, with about 96% found just once. This sequence was found in a young man in good health. The J gene is TRBJ2-5, the V gene TRBV18, with TRBD1 identical over 7 bases. Sequenced material: naive CD8+ T cells sorted from blood. The CDR3 here is CASSPQTGPGLNGETQYF. Here the CDR3 DNA reads TGTGCCAGCTCACCCCAGACAGGGCCGGGTCTTAATGGAGAGACCCAGTACTTC.